This T cell receptor beta chain emerged from a study of blood T cell repertoires in COVID-19. Study-level information: Samples taken during acute and convalescent COVID-19 were collected in the United States, Italy and Spain. PBMCs, B-cell-depleted T cells, or T cells were the source of the cDNA or gDNA that made up the material.

In Cohort 3, a recovered donor had either two negative PCRs, clearance, or symptom resolution. Authors' methods: Nucleated cell counts were estimated from reference gene primer amplification. Using immunoSEQ multiplex PCR, the repertoire was profiled, and TCRdb retains in-frame clones only, with some absent. V and J calls and clone size are copied from that table; D and trimming were computed from the DNA. The profile shows a few hundred thousand clones, roughly 91% of them singletons. V dropped 5 bases and J dropped 4; count of bases not matched to a gene: 11. The CDR3 is 17 amino acids. CDR1 is SGHTA, CDR2 FQGTGA, per germline.

What was sequenced was PBMCs or T cells enriched from blood (not recorded which). This receptor was taken from a woman aged 18-29 years who had recovered from COVID-19. V gene TRBV7-3 combines with J gene TRBJ2-2; 9 bases map to TRBD1. The CDR3 nucleotides read TGTGCCAGCAGCCGAGATCGGGACAGGGAACGCACCGGGGAGCTGTTTTTT. Protein sequence: CASSRDRDRERTGELFF.